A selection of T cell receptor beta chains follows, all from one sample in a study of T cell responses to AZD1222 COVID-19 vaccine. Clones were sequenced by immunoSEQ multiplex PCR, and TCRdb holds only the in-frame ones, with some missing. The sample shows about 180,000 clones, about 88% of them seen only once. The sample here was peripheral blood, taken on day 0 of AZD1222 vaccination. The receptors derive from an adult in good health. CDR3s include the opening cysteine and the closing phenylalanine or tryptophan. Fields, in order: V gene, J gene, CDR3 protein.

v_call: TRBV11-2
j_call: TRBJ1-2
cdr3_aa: CASSPRANNYGYTF

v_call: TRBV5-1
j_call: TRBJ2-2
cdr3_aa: CASRGAGNTGELFF

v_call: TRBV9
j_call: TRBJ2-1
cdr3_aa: CASSVSLAGVSSYNEQFF

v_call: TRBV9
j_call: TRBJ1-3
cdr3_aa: CASSLGALTGNTIYF

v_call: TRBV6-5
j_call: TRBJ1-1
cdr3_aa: CASSYMGGGTEAFF

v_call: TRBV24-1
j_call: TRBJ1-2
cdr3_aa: CATSRGPGANYGYTF

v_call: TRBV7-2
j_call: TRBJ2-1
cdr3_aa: CASSLEGTSRRNEQFF

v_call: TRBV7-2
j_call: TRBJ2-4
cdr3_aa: CASSLGPSGSENIQYF

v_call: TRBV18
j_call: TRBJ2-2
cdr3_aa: CASSPYKDVTGELFF

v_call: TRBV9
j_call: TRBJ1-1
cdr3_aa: CASSAGDGMNTEAFF